The T cell receptor (beta chain) described here comes from a study of blood T cell repertoires in COVID-19. Overall study: Spain, Italy and the United States supplied samples that represented acute and convalescent COVID-19. T cells, B-cell-depleted T cells, or PBMCs provided the cDNA or gDNA that served as material.

Clones were sequenced by immunoSEQ multiplex PCR, and TCRdb holds only the in-frame ones, with some missing. The sample lists 130,000 to 150,000 clones; 75% to 90% were seen once. Patients from Seattle were sampled longitudinally, starting during active infection. The germline V gene has CDR1 SGHRS and CDR2 YFSETQ. Trimming took 0 bases from V and 1 from J, leaving 5 bases between them. The CDR3 covers 13 residues. The sequence was collected from a woman between 55 and 75 years old with COVID-19, enrolled during active disease. J is TRBJ2-7 and V is TRBV5-1; D gene uncertain. Specimen: peripheral blood. DNA for the CDR3: TGCGCCAGCAGCTTGGATACTTCCTACGAGCAGTACTTC. Amino acid sequence: CASSLDTSYEQYF.